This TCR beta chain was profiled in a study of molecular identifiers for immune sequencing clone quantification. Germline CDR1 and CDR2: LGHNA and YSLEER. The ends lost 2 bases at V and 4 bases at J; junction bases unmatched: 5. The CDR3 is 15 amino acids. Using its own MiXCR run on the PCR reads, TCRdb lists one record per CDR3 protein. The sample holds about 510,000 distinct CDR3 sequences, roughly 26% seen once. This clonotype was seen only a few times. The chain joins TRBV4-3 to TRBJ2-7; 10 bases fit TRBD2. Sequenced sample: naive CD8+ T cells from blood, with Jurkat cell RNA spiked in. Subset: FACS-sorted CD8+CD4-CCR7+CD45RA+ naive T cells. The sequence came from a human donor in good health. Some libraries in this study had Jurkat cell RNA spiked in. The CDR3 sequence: CASSQRTSGLYEQYF. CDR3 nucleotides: TGCGCCAGCAGCCAAAGGACTAGCGGACTTTACGAGCAGTACTTC.